This TCR beta chain was sequenced for a study of T cells in Graves' hyperthyroidism and ophthalmopathy. Study results and limitations: Among clonotypes expanded in thyroid above 0.001, most were also found in blood. With a median lead of 6.5 months before onset, the model predicted ophthalmopathy.

V was shortened by 3 bases and J by 4 bases, with 15 bases between the two germline ends. Germline-derived CDR1 and CDR2 are SQVTM and ANQGSEA. The CDR3 sequence is 14 residues long. Diagnostic assessment was based on clinical symptoms, serum thyroxine and TRAb, thyroid ultrasound and orbital computed tomography. This clonotype appeared many times. The antigen is undetermined. What was amplified from RNA transcripts were TCR beta CDR3 regions. The HTBI primer set drove a first-round RT-PCR of the TCR CDR3. TCRdb re-called the multiplex PCR reads with MiXCR, one entry per CDR3 protein. Of hundreds of thousands of distinct CDR3 sequences detected, approximately 42% appear once; the ten largest clones hold less than 9%.

The clonotype originates from an adult man with Graves' disease, either hyperthyroidism or ophthalmopathy (not recorded which). Source material: peripheral blood or thyroid tissue (not recorded which). V gene TRBV29-1 combines with J gene TRBJ2-5; unclear D gene. In nucleotides, the CDR3 is TGCAGCGTTGACCCCCTCTTTGATGCAGAGACCCAGTACTTC. The encoded protein is CSVDPLFDAETQYF.